The 26 T cell receptor beta chains reported below all come from one sample, sequenced in a study of cytomegalovirus exposure and HLA in healthy donors. A multiplex PCR was run with 60 Vbeta primers and 13 Jbeta primers. Profiled with immunoSEQ multiplex PCR; TCRdb holds only in-frame clones, not every one. The top ten clones hold 1.5% to 2% of a sample with about 200,000 clones, under 85% of them seen once. The sequenced material came from PBMCs. The source is a man aged 45-60 years in good health and CMV-seronegative.

This chain's CDR3 is CASRTGSAGANVLTF. The CDR3 region has the DNA TGTGCCTCCCGGACAGGGAGCGCTGGGGCCAACGTCCTGACTTTC. This chain connects TRBV19 to TRBJ2-6; TRBD1 matches 8 bases. The CDR3 loop spans 15 amino acids. After removal of 11 bases from V and 2 bases from J, the junction contained 8 bases not matched to a gene. Germline lookup yields CDR1 LNHDA and CDR2 SQIVND (reference sequence).

With regard to this clone: The sample has other DNA sequences that encode this CDR3 too. The chain carries TRBV5-4 and TRBJ1-4, with TRBD1 identical over 10 bases. The trim removed 3 bases at V and 8 bases at J, leaving 4 bases unmatched. Germline values: CDR1 SGHNT, CDR2 YYREEE (reference sequence). CDR3 length: 14 amino acids. CDR3 in DNA: TGTGCCAGCAGCTCCCGGGACAGGGGAGAAAAACTGTTTTTT. Its protein product is CASSSRDRGEKLFF.

This chain links TRBV5-6 with TRBJ1-1; 9 nucleotides agree with TRBD1. The CDR3 sequence is 16 residues long. J was trimmed by 0 bases and V by 7 bases; bases with no gene match: 10. CDR1 is SGHDT and CDR2 is YYEEEE in the germline V gene. The CDR3: CASGSGTGTVNTEAFF. Written as DNA, the CDR3 is TGTGCCAGCGGTTCCGGGACAGGGACTGTGAACACTGAAGCTTTCTTT.

This clone was observed a single time. The V call is TRBV7-3, the J call TRBJ2-2, with 10 bases aligning to TRBD1. Germline V gene lookup returns CDR1 SGHTA and CDR2 FQGTGA. The CDR3 is made up of 18 amino acids. The trim removed 4 bases at V and 2 bases at J, leaving 10 bases unmatched. CDR3 nucleotide sequence: TGTGCCAGCAGCTCCTCCCCCGGGACAGGGGTAAACACCGGGGAGCTGTTTTTT. This sequence encodes CASSSSPGTGVNTGELFF.

Note on this clone: This CDR3 is also generated by other DNA sequences in the sample. The chain joins TRBV5-1 to TRBJ2-7; 14 bases agree with TRBD2. Per the germline V gene, CDR1 is SGHRS and CDR2 is YFSETQ. V lost 4 bases and J lost 4; bases outside the gene matches: 7. This CDR3 spans 16 amino acids. CDR3 bases: TGCGCCAGCAGCCTCGGGACTAGCGGGAGATCTTACGAGCAGTACTTC. Residues: CASSLGTSGRSYEQYF. Combining the CDR3 with reference TRBV5-1 and TRBJ2-7 gives the whole variable domain KAGVTQTPRYLIKTRGQQVTLSCSPISGHRSVSWYQQTPGQGLQFLFEYFSETQRNKGNFPGRFSGRQFSNSRSEMNVSTLELGDSALYLCASSLGTSGRSYEQYFGPGTRLTVT.

Here the CDR3 DNA reads TGTGCCAGCAGCTTTAGGAGGAACACTGAAGCTTTCTTT. As protein: CASSFRRNTEAFF. The chain couples TRBV9 to TRBJ1-1, with unresolved D. V dropped 4 bases and J dropped 1 base, with 8 bases sitting between them. The CDR3 runs to 13 residues. CDR1 and CDR2 (germline): SGDLS, YYNGEE.

This sequence joins TRBV15 and TRBJ2-7; 10 bases align to TRBD1. CDR1 and CDR2 from the germline V gene are LNHNV and YYDKDF (reference sequence). Trimming at V came to 8 bases and at J to 5 bases, leaving 3 bases not matched to a gene. This CDR3 comprises 12 residues. CDR3: CATGTGVDEQYF. In nucleotides, the CDR3 is TGTGCCACCGGGACAGGGGTCGACGAGCAGTACTTC.

The chain uses TRBV6-1 and TRBJ2-3; TRBD2 matches at 10 bases. The germline gives CDR1 MNHNS, CDR2 SASEGT. V gave up 2 bases and J gave up 0 bases; unmatched junction bases: 11. This CDR3 contains 19 residues. DNA of the CDR3: TGTGCCAGCAGTGAATGGGGTAGCGGGAGGACCGGGAGCACAGATACGCAGTATTTT. Translated, it gives CASSEWGSGRTGSTDTQYF.

J is TRBJ2-7 and V is TRBV27; the D is unclear. Trimming pared 2 bases from V and 5 bases from J, leaving 10 bases between. Germline V gene lookup returns CDR1 MNHEY and CDR2 SMNVEV (reference sequence). CDR3 length equals 13 residues. The CDR3 reads CASSLGGYNEQYF. CDR3 nucleotide sequence: TGTGCCAGCAGTTTAGGCGGTTATAACGAGCAGTACTTC.

In its sample, this clone was seen once. The V call is TRBV7-9, the J call TRBJ1-1; D possibly corresponds to TRBD1 (6 bases). Trimming removed 8 bases from V and 3 bases from J, with 10 bases in between. The CDR3 totals 12 residues. CDR1 and CDR2 from the germline V gene are SEHNR and FQNEAQ (reference sequence). The CDR3, as DNA: TGTGCCAGCTCGGACAGATACACTGAAGCTTTCTTT. It codes for CASSDRYTEAFF.

V is TRBV7-9 and J is TRBJ2-3; TRBD1 matches 7 bases. The CDR3 sequence is 16 residues long. Trimming removed 3 bases from V and 0 bases from J; junction bases left unmatched: 6. Germline lookup yields CDR1 SEHNR and CDR2 FQNEAQ (reference sequence). In DNA, the CDR3 is TGTGCCAGCAGCTTGAAGGGACAGCCTAGCACAGATACGCAGTATTTT. This encodes CASSLKGQPSTDTQYF. The full variable domain, with the rest looked up from reference TRBV7-9 and TRBJ2-3, is DTGVSQNPRHKITKRGQNVTFRCDPISEHNRLYWYRQTLGQGPEFLTYFQNEAQLEKSRLLSDRFSAERPKGSFSTLEIQRTEQGDSAMYLCASSLKGQPSTDTQYFGPGTRLTVL.

Points on this clone: This sample includes further DNA sequences coding for the same CDR3. The genes are TRBV10-3 and TRBJ1-1; tentative D call: TRBD1 (6 bases). This CDR3 spans 14 amino acids. V shed 3 bases and J shed 0 bases, with 8 bases lying between them. Looked up from germline, CDR1 is ENHRY and CDR2 is SYGVKD. Here the CDR3 reads CAISDQGLNTEAFF. The CDR3 nucleotides read TGTGCCATCAGTGACCAGGGGCTGAACACTGAAGCTTTCTTT.

The CDR3 nucleotides read TGTGCCAGCAGAGCGGACAGGGGCTATGGCTACACCTTC. This gives the protein CASRADRGYGYTF. This rearrangement joins TRBV6-4 to TRBJ1-2; TRBD1 agrees at 9 bases. V lost 6 bases to trimming and J lost 4 bases; unmatched junction nucleotides: 3. The CDR3 spans 13 residues. CDR1 is MRHNA and CDR2 is SNTAGT in the germline V gene.

This chain uses TRBV7-8 with TRBJ2-6; 8 bases are a match to TRBD1. Germline V gives CDR1 SGHVS, CDR2 FQNEAQ. CDR3 size: 16 residues. V lost 5 bases to trimming and J lost 2 bases; unmatched junction nucleotides: 5. The CDR3 region is CASSPTTGAGANVLTF. In DNA, the CDR3 is TGTGCCAGCAGCCCCACGACAGGGGCTGGGGCCAACGTCCTGACTTTC.

V and J are TRBV27 and TRBJ2-7, with 9 bases lining up with TRBD1. The CDR3 is 13 amino acids. The germline V gene encodes CDR1 MNHEY and CDR2 SMNVEV (reference sequence). V gave up 5 bases and J gave up 7 bases; unmatched junction bases: 6. The CDR3, as DNA: TGTGCCAGCAGTCTACAGGGGGCGCGGGAGCAGTACTTC. Residues: CASSLQGAREQYF.

The chain carries TRBV5-4 and TRBJ2-5, with 8 bases aligning to TRBD2. The germline V gene has CDR1 SGHNT and CDR2 YYREEE (reference sequence). V dropped 3 bases and J dropped 6; count of bases not matched to a gene: 4. The CDR3 sequence is 13 residues long. CDR3 loop: CASSSGTSQTQYF. The CDR3 DNA sequence: TGTGCCAGCAGCTCCGGGACTAGTCAGACCCAGTACTTC.

The rearrangement joins TRBV10-1 to TRBJ2-5; tentative D call: TRBD2 (5 bases). CDR3 length equals 15 residues. Trimming cost V 3 bases and J 1 base, with 12 bases left between them. Germline V lookup: CDR1 WNHNN, CDR2 SYGVQD (reference sequence). CDR3 sequence: CASSEAAGSQETQYF. In DNA, the CDR3 is TGCGCCAGCAGTGAAGCGGCGGGTAGCCAAGAGACCCAGTACTTC.

The chain employs TRBV9 and TRBJ2-1; 7 bases match TRBD2. Germline V CDR1 and CDR2: SGDLS, YYNGEE. This CDR3 has 15 residues. Losses at the gene ends were 4 bases for V and 3 bases for J; bases not matched to a gene: 7. The CDR3 spells CASSPRRENYNEQFF. The DNA of the CDR3 is TGTGCCAGCAGCCCGAGGCGGGAGAACTACAATGAGCAGTTCTTC.

A single count supports this clone. V usage is TRBV5-1 and J usage is TRBJ2-2, with 7 bases aligning to TRBD1. Unmatched junction bases numbered 4, after V lost 0 bases and J lost 2 bases. CDR3 size: 16 residues. The germline V gene has CDR1 SGHRS and CDR2 YFSETQ. Here the CDR3 DNA reads TGCGCCAGCAGCTTGGCGGGACAGAGAAACACCGGGGAGCTGTTTTTT. This codes for CASSLAGQRNTGELFF. Complete variable domain (other parts from reference TRBV5-1 and TRBJ2-2): KAGVTQTPRYLIKTRGQQVTLSCSPISGHRSVSWYQQTPGQGLQFLFEYFSETQRNKGNFPGRFSGRQFSNSRSEMNVSTLELGDSALYLCASSLAGQRNTGELFFGEGSRLTVL.

The table lists this clone with a few counts. The V and J genes are TRBV27 and TRBJ2-4; 9 nucleotides line up with TRBD1. The CDR3 sequence is 13 residues long. V trimming: 8 bases; J trimming: 2 bases; junction bases outside the gene matches: 1. Germline CDR1 is MNHEY and CDR2 is SMNVEV (reference sequence). The CDR3 loop is CASGQGSKNIQYF. The CDR3 nucleotides read TGTGCCAGCGGACAGGGGTCCAAAAACATTCAGTACTTC.

The chain joins TRBV5-1 to TRBJ2-1, with D possibly being TRBD2 (5 bases). The CDR3 length is 16 residues. Germline assignment: CDR1 SGHRS and CDR2 YFSETQ. Trimming pared 0 bases from V and 3 bases from J, leaving 13 bases between. The CDR3 coding sequence is TGCGCCAGCAGCTTGGAGGTGGGAGCCGTCTACAATGAGCAGTTCTTC. The encoded protein is CASSLEVGAVYNEQFF.

J is TRBJ2-2 and V is TRBV6-5; D may be TRBD2 (7 bases). The CDR3 consists of 13 residues. Between the trimmed V and J ends, which lost 4 bases and 12 bases, there was a span of 15 bases. CDR1 and CDR2 from the germline V gene are MNHEY and SVGAGI. CDR3 amino acids: CASSLGGLPQLFF. For the CDR3, the DNA is TGTGCCAGCAGTTTGGGGGGGCTACCCCAGCTGTTTTTT.

The rearrangement joins TRBV7-2 to TRBJ2-1; 9 bases are a match to TRBD2. Germline V gene sequence: CDR1 SGHTA, CDR2 FQGNSA. CDR3 length equals 18 residues. The V segment lost 4 bases and the J segment 0 bases; nucleotides outside the gene matches: 10. The CDR3 is CASSSIFSGRVSYNEQFF. CDR3 in DNA: TGTGCCAGCAGCTCAATTTTTAGCGGGAGAGTCTCCTACAATGAGCAGTTCTTC.

The chain employs TRBV2 and TRBJ2-3, with 11 bases identical to TRBD2. The germline gives CDR1 SNHLY, CDR2 FYNNEI. V shed 8 bases, J shed 3 bases, and the junction held 10 bases outside the gene matches. The CDR3 totals 16 residues. CDR3 loop: CASLTPGLAVTDTQYF. CDR3 sequence (DNA): TGTGCCAGCCTAACTCCGGGACTAGCGGTAACAGATACGCAGTATTTT.

The chain recombines TRBV2 with TRBJ2-1; D is unresolved. Germline V gene data show CDR1 as SNHLY and CDR2 as FYNNEI. This CDR3 is built from 14 residues. The ends were cut back, 0 bases at V and 9 bases at J, with 12 bases in the middle. This CDR3 reads CASSEAYGAIEQFF. The DNA of the CDR3 is TGTGCCAGCAGTGAAGCCTACGGAGCTATTGAGCAGTTCTTC.

CDR3 loop: CASTKDRVTEAFF. The CDR3 DNA reads TGTGCCAGCACTAAGGACAGGGTCACTGAAGCTTTCTTT. The chain employs TRBV6-1 and TRBJ1-1, with 8 bases matching TRBD1. Unmatched junction bases numbered 5, after V lost 7 bases and J lost 4 bases. The CDR3 is 13 amino acids. The germline V gene encodes CDR1 MNHNS and CDR2 SASEGT.